This TCR beta chain was obtained from a study of blood T cell repertoires in COVID-19. At the level of the study: Acute and convalescent COVID-19 specimens originated in the United States, Italy and Spain. The analysed material was cDNA or gDNA that came from T cells, B-cell-depleted T cells, or PBMCs.

CDR3 size: 12 residues. The germline CDR1 and CDR2 sequences are DFQATT and SNEGSKA (reference sequence). Trimming took 3 bases from V and 0 from J, leaving 5 bases between them. How the authors handled the data: Using reference gene primer amplification, nucleated cell counts were estimated. Assay used: immunoSEQ multiplex PCR; TCRdb lists only in-frame clones, some missing. The DNA gave D and trimming, while V, J and clone size come from that table. The sample has 250,000 or so clones; more than 65% are singletons. This TCR derives from a middle-aged man who had recovered from COVID-19. The sample taken for sequencing was peripheral blood. The chain uses TRBV20-1 and TRBJ1-1; D unresolved. The CDR3: CSASQMNTEAFF. CDR3 coding DNA: TGCAGTGCTAGTCAGATGAACACTGAAGCTTTCTTT.